This is a list of T cell receptor beta chains from one sample in a study of shared clonotypes between healthy human individuals. This table comes from immunoSEQ multiplex PCR, and its TCRdb copy is limited to in-frame clones, with some not included. The sample consists of 2,500,000 or so clones, 80% to 95% of them appearing once. Material: naive CD4+ T cells from PBMCs. The receptors originated from a man between 18 and 35 years old in good health. Some clones in this sample may be carry-over from other donors' samples. CDR3s include the opening cysteine and the closing phenylalanine or tryptophan. The order of the fields is J gene, V gene, D gene, clone size, CDR3 DNA, CDR3 protein. D genes are given only for firm matches. Clone size appears in some rows only: once, few, many, or a class for an expanded clone.

J: TRBJ1-4
V: TRBV2
D: TRBD1
size: NA
DNA: TGTGCCAGCAGCTCCGGGACAGGGAATGAAAAACTGTTTTTT
CDR3: CASSSGTGNEKLFF

J: TRBJ1-4
V: TRBV29-1
D: NA
size: NA
DNA: TGCAGCGGTCTCAGTGCAACTAATGAAAAACTGTTTTTT
CDR3: CSGLSATNEKLFF

J: TRBJ2-7
V: TRBV28
D: NA
size: NA
DNA: TGTGCCAGCAGTTTAGCCCGTTTCCAGTACTTC
CDR3: CASSLARFQYF

J: TRBJ2-7
V: TRBV29-1
D: NA
size: once
DNA: TGCAGCGTTGAGGTTGGGCTGACGTCAAGCTCCTACGAGCAGTACTTC
CDR3: CSVEVGLTSSSYEQYF

J: TRBJ1-5
V: TRBV5-8
D: TRBD1
size: NA
DNA: TGTGCCAGCAGATTAAAGTGGGGACAGAATATAGGCAATCAGCCCCAGCATTTT
CDR3: CASRLKWGQNIGNQPQHF

J: TRBJ1-2
V: TRBV19
D: NA
size: NA
DNA: TGTGCCAGCACCTCTTGGATCTATGGCTACACCTTC
CDR3: CASTSWIYGYTF

J: TRBJ2-5
V: TRBV2
D: NA
size: NA
DNA: TGTGCCAGCAGGTTCAGGAGGGGGGGAGAGACCCAGTACTTC
CDR3: CASRFRRGGETQYF

J: TRBJ2-7
V: TRBV11-2
D: NA
size: NA
DNA: TGTGCCAGCAGCTGGAGCTCCTACGAGCAGTACTTC
CDR3: CASSWSSYEQYF

J: TRBJ2-1
V: TRBV5-1
D: TRBD1
size: NA
DNA: TGCGCCAGCAGCTTGCTCACAGGGGCCAATGAGCAGTTCTTC
CDR3: CASSLLTGANEQFF

J: TRBJ2-2
V: TRBV18
D: NA
size: NA
DNA: TGTGCCAGCTCACCAGGATTACTGAACACCGGGGAGCTGTTTTTT
CDR3: CASSPGLLNTGELFF

J: TRBJ2-3
V: TRBV5-4
D: TRBD2
size: NA
DNA: TGTGCCAGCAGCTTGGGACTAGCGGGAGTCTCAGATACGCAGTATTTT
CDR3: CASSLGLAGVSDTQYF